This passage covers 14 T cell receptor beta chains from one sample sequenced in a study of cytomegalovirus exposure and HLA in healthy donors. The PCR was carried out with 60 Vbeta primers and 13 Jbeta primers. Clones were read by immunoSEQ multiplex PCR, and TCRdb kept only the in-frame ones, dropping some. The data hold some 190,000 clones, with roughly 80% observed a single time. Sequenced material: PBMCs. The receptors here all came from a male donor in good health and CMV-seronegative.

CDR3 protein: CSVQGPGGGTEAFF. Written as DNA, the CDR3 is TGCAGCGTTCAAGGTCCTGGGGGGGGTACTGAAGCTTTCTTT. V usage is TRBV29-1 and J usage is TRBJ1-1, with D possibly being TRBD1 (5 bases). Trimming took 5 bases from V and 5 from J, leaving 18 bases between them. This CDR3 has 14 amino acids. Germline CDR1 is SQVTM and CDR2 is ANQGSEA.

The genes are TRBV27 and TRBJ2-3; 9 bases are a match to TRBD1. Looked up from germline, CDR1 is MNHEY and CDR2 is SMNVEV (reference sequence). The CDR3 has 15 residues. Trimming took 5 bases from V and 6 from J; bases not matched to a gene: 9. This chain's CDR3 is CASSRPGQGGDTQYF. The CDR3 DNA follows: TGTGCCAGCAGTCGCCCGGGACAGGGTGGCGATACGCAGTATTTT.

The chain uses TRBV29-1 and TRBJ1-1, with TRBD1 as a possible D gene (6 bases). CDR1 and CDR2 from the germline V gene are SQVTM and ANQGSEA. V was trimmed by 6 bases and J by 0 bases, leaving 14 bases between them. This CDR3 contains 14 residues. CDR3 loop: CSVGTQEMNTEAFF. CDR3 nucleotide sequence: TGCAGCGTCGGGACACAAGAGATGAACACTGAAGCTTTCTTT.

The rearrangement links TRBV29-1 to TRBJ1-2, with TRBD1 identical over 10 bases. J gave up 4 bases and V 4 bases, and 6 bases lay outside the gene matches. The CDR3 runs 14 residues. Germline values: CDR1 SQVTM, CDR2 ANQGSEA. The CDR3 DNA follows: TGCAGCGTTGCGGACCGGGACAGGGGCTATGGCTACACCTTC. This sequence encodes CSVADRDRGYGYTF.

The rearrangement links TRBV5-1 to TRBJ2-2, with 9 bases matching TRBD2. This CDR3 is 18 amino acids long. Germline values: CDR1 SGHRS, CDR2 YFSETQ. V was clipped by 1 base and J by 4 bases; unmatched bases: 11. CDR3 residues: CASSLLPGSGGSTGELFF. In nucleotides, the CDR3 is TGCGCCAGCAGCTTGCTACCGGGTAGCGGGGGAAGCACCGGGGAGCTGTTTTTT. Based on the CDR3 plus reference TRBV5-1 and TRBJ2-2, the full variable domain is KAGVTQTPRYLIKTRGQQVTLSCSPISGHRSVSWYQQTPGQGLQFLFEYFSETQRNKGNFPGRFSGRQFSNSRSEMNVSTLELGDSALYLCASSLLPGSGGSTGELFFGEGSRLTVL.

The chain employs TRBV12-5 and TRBJ1-3; D possibly corresponds to TRBD1 (6 bases). This CDR3 has 14 residues. Looked up from germline, CDR1 is LGHNT and CDR2 is FRNRAP. V was clipped by 6 bases and J by 2 bases, with 11 bases between them. This chain's CDR3 is CASGFGQPGNTIYF. The CDR3 nucleotides read TGTGCTAGTGGCTTTGGACAGCCTGGAAACACCATATATTTT. Looking up the rest from reference TRBV12-5 and TRBJ1-3 gives the full variable domain: DARVTQTPRHKVTEMGQEVTMRCQPILGHNTVFWYRQTMMQGLELLAYFRNRAPLDDSGMPKDRFSAEMPDATLATLKIQPSEPRDSAVYFCASGFGQPGNTIYFGEGSWLTVV.

A note on this clone: Other DNA sequences in this specimen translate into the identical CDR3. This sequence joins TRBV19 and TRBJ1-4; D is possibly TRBD1 (6 bases). The germline CDR1 and CDR2 sequences are LNHDA and SQIVND (reference sequence). The CDR3 is 14 residues long. V was pared by 6 bases and J by 2 bases, with 10 bases between. The CDR3 sequence: CASRTGVTNEKLFF. The CDR3 nucleotides are TGTGCCAGTAGGACAGGAGTGACTAATGAAAAACTGTTTTTT.

This sequence joins TRBV9 and TRBJ2-5, with TRBD2 matching 11 bases. The germline V gene has CDR1 SGDLS and CDR2 YYNGEE. With V trimmed by 3 bases and J by 3 bases, 7 bases remained unmatched. The CDR3 has 16 residues. This CDR3 is CASSARGTSGKETQYF. The CDR3 DNA reads TGTGCCAGCAGCGCAAGAGGGACTAGCGGTAAAGAGACCCAGTACTTC. The full variable domain, in which reference TRBV9 and TRBJ2-5 provide the parts outside the CDR3, is DSGVTQTPKHLITATGQRVTLRCSPRSGDLSVYWYQQSLDQGLQFLIQYYNGEERAKGNILERFSAQQFPDLHSELNLSSLELGDSALYFCASSARGTSGKETQYFGPGTRLLVL.

V is TRBV7-3 and J is TRBJ1-2, with 7 bases lining up with TRBD1. The CDR3 has 15 amino acids. Per germline, CDR1 SGHTA and CDR2 FQGTGA. V gave up 5 bases and J gave up 2 bases; unmatched junction bases: 8. CDR3: CASSPGPTGNYGYTF. The CDR3 DNA follows: TGTGCCAGCAGCCCAGGGCCGACAGGGAACTATGGCTACACCTTC.

This chain connects TRBV5-1 to TRBJ2-7, with TRBD2 matching 13 bases. CDR1 and CDR2 (germline): SGHRS, YFSETQ. The CDR3 has 15 residues. The V and J ends lost 5 bases and 2 bases, in that order; junction bases with no gene match: 4. CDR3 in amino acids: CASRFGLAGAYEQYF. In DNA, the CDR3 is TGCGCCAGCAGATTCGGACTAGCGGGGGCCTACGAGCAGTACTTC.

The gene calls are TRBV9 and TRBJ2-5, with TRBD1 identical over 8 bases. Looked up from germline, CDR1 is SGDLS and CDR2 is YYNGEE. V was clipped by 1 base and J by 5 bases; unmatched bases: 4. The CDR3 runs to 14 residues. Written as DNA, the CDR3 is TGTGCCAGCAGCGTATCAGGGGGCCTCGAGACCCAGTACTTC. Encoded protein: CASSVSGGLETQYF.

V and J are TRBV27 and TRBJ2-2, with 7 bases matching TRBD1. The V gene's germline CDR1 is MNHEY and CDR2 SMNVEV (reference sequence). The CDR3 consists of 16 residues. Unmatched junction bases numbered 9, after V lost 7 bases and J lost 1 base. The CDR3 protein is CASTDRSRLNTGELFF. For the CDR3, the DNA is TGTGCCAGCACGGACAGGAGCCGTTTGAACACCGGGGAGCTGTTTTTT.

The rearrangement uses TRBV28 and TRBJ1-5; 7 positions agree with TRBD1. The CDR3 contains 14 residues. V trimming: 6 bases; J trimming: 3 bases; junction bases outside the gene matches: 5. Germline loops: CDR1 MDHEN, CDR2 SYDVKM. CDR3 bases: TGTGCCAGCAGACCGACAGGGTTCAATCAGCCCCAGCATTTT. Amino acids: CASRPTGFNQPQHF. Supplemented by reference TRBV28 and TRBJ1-5, the full variable domain reads DVKVTQSSRYLVKRTGEKVFLECVQDMDHENMFWYRQDPGLGLRLIYFSYDVKMKEKGDIPEGYSVSREKKERFSLILESASTNQTSMYLCASRPTGFNQPQHFGDGTRLSIL.

DNA of the CDR3: TGCGCCAGCAGCCAAGGGGTAGCGGGAGTTGTCAAAAACATTCAGTACTTC. Protein product: CASSQGVAGVVKNIQYF. The chain carries TRBV4-1 and TRBJ2-4; TRBD2 matches at 9 bases. Germline V gives CDR1 MGHRA, CDR2 YSYEKL. The CDR3 has 17 residues. Trimming removed 1 base from V and 3 bases from J; junction bases left unmatched: 7.